The T cell receptor (beta chain) described here comes from a study of T cell repertoires in cytomegalovirus infection. In the study overall: Matching HLA type, along with CMV infection, was indicated by public TCR beta signatures.

Germline assignment: CDR1 MDHEN and CDR2 SYDVKM. The V segment lost 9 bases and the J segment 14 bases; nucleotides outside the gene matches: 17. The CDR3 loop spans 13 amino acids. Each CDR3 protein gets one entry after TCRdb re-called the reads with MiXCR. Among approximately 150,000 distinct CDR3 sequences listed, 5.5% to 7% were seen once. Regarding the study as a whole: Ex vivo, HLA-C-restricted CMV-specific TCR beta clonotypes prevailed over the rest of the response. People with CMV and the relevant HLA were identified by cumulative public TCR beta family frequency.

There are many counts of this clonotype. Its specificity is not known. The rearrangement joins TRBV28 to TRBJ2-3, with TRBD1 matching over 7 bases. The receptor was isolated from a human donor in good health (CMV status not recorded). Some clones in this sample may be carry-over from other donors' samples. Source material: PBMCs. CDR3 loop: CASRPPGQRYWYF. Here the CDR3 DNA reads TGTGCCAGTAGACCCCCGGGACAGCGTTATTGGTATTTT.